This T cell receptor (beta chain) was observed in a study of cytomegalovirus exposure and HLA in healthy donors. On this clone: At one end, the junction sequence differs from germline, possibly due to a read error.

This CDR3 region has 14 residues. Germline V gene lookup returns CDR1 SGDLS and CDR2 YYNGEE. The PCR ran on 60 Vbeta and 13 Jbeta primers. Measured with immunoSEQ multiplex PCR; TCRdb has only the in-frame clones, and not every one. The data contain about 75,000 clones, more than 65% of them singletons. Sequencing was carried out using PBMCs. This TCR was sampled from a man in his sixties or seventies in good health and CMV-seropositive. This chain joins TRBV9 and TRBJ1-1, with a possible D match to TRBD1 (5 bases). The CDR3 DNA reads TGTGTCAGCAGCGTAGGCAGGGTCAACACTGAAGCTTTCTTT. Protein product: CVSSVGRVNTEAFF.